Listed below are T cell receptor beta chains from one sample, sequenced in a study of PD-1 blockade in classical Hodgkin lymphoma. Clones were sequenced by immunoSEQ multiplex PCR, and TCRdb holds only the in-frame ones, with some missing. The sample lists approximately 26,000 clones, about 70% occurring once. The sequencing used peripheral blood mononuclear cells (PBMCs), collected at baseline. Receptors were obtained from a human donor with classical Hodgkin lymphoma. Both conserved end residues are part of each CDR3. D genes are given only for firm matches. Expanded clones get a size class; other rows say once, few or many, or leave the size out.

cdr3_aa cdr3_nt d_call cdr3_length v_call clone_size j_call
CASSFRQLTGRETNTEAFF TGTGCCAGCAGCTTCCGGCAACTGACAGGAAGAGAAACGAACACTGAAGCTTTCTTT . 19 TRBV5-5 few TRBJ1-1
CASSYGQGTNQPQHF TGTGCCAGCAGTTACGGCCAGGGGACCAATCAGCCCCAGCATTTT . 15 TRBV6-5 few TRBJ1-5
CASSERLAKDTQYF TGTGCCAGCAGTGAAAGGCTAGCAAAAGATACGCAGTATTTT . 14 TRBV25-1 . TRBJ2-3
CASPTLDGEAFF TGTGCCAGCCCCACACTGGACGGGGAAGCTTTCTTT . 12 TRBV2 . TRBJ1-1
CASSVDYNEQFF TGTGCCAGCAGCGTAGACTACAATGAGCAGTTCTTC . 12 TRBV5-6 . TRBJ2-1
CASSPSPLAGGYNEQFF TGTGCCAGCAGCCCCAGTCCCCTAGCGGGGGGGTACAATGAGCAGTTCTTC TRBD2 17 TRBV7-9 . TRBJ2-1
CASSGLLALSNYGYTF TGTGCCAGCAGTGGGCTACTTGCCCTATCTAACTATGGCTACACCTTC . 16 TRBV6-1 medium-sized TRBJ1-2
CSVEFGRGQAYNEQFF TGCAGCGTTGAATTTGGAAGGGGACAGGCCTACAATGAGCAGTTCTTC TRBD1 16 TRBV29-1 few TRBJ2-1
CASSERVAGMISSYNEQFF TGTGCCAGCAGTGAGAGGGTAGCGGGGATGATAAGCTCCTACAATGAGCAGTTCTTC TRBD2 19 TRBV2 few TRBJ2-1
CASSQWSSGANVLTF TGTGCCAGCAGTCAATGGAGCTCTGGGGCCAACGTCCTGACTTTC . 15 TRBV6-5 few TRBJ2-6
CATSGDQGIVGGYTF TGTGCCACATCCGGGGATCAAGGAATCGTTGGGGGCTACACCTTC . 15 TRBV6-1 . TRBJ1-2
CASNPTGGNEQFF TGTGCCAGCAACCCTACAGGGGGCAATGAGCAGTTCTTC TRBD1 13 TRBV2 . TRBJ2-1
CASNEYKSSYNSPLHF TGTGCCAGCAATGAGTACAAAAGCTCCTATAATTCACCCCTCCACTTT . 16 TRBV6-1 . TRBJ1-6
CASSPQGRGTEAFF TGCGCCAGCAGCCCTCAGGGGCGGGGCACTGAAGCTTTCTTT . 14 TRBV4-3 . TRBJ1-1
CASSKALWGPPCIETQYF TGTGCCAGCAGCAAAGCGCTTTGGGGGCCCCCCTGTATTGAGACCCAGTACTTC . 18 TRBV21-1 . TRBJ2-5
CASSSGVLGYTF TGTGCCAGCAGCTCGGGAGTCTTAGGCTACACCTTC . 12 TRBV5-5 . TRBJ1-2
CASSTMSLGEQFF TGTGCCAGCAGTACTATGTCGTTGGGTGAGCAGTTCTTC . 13 TRBV6-5 few TRBJ2-1
CASSLRNQPQHF TGTGCCAGCAGCCTTCGCAATCAGCCCCAGCATTTT . 12 TRBV4-2 . TRBJ1-5
CASSGQGTYNEQFF TGTGCCAGCTCGGGACAAGGGACCTACAATGAGCAGTTCTTC . 14 TRBV28 few TRBJ2-1
CASSITGLDGEQFF TGTGCCAGCAGTATCACGGGACTCGATGGTGAGCAGTTCTTC . 14 TRBV27 few TRBJ2-1
CASKKGAGNTIYF TGTGCCAGCAAAAAGGGGGCGGGAAACACCATATATTTT TRBD1 13 TRBV6-5 . TRBJ1-3
CASSFVVGEAFF TGTGCCAGCAGTTTTGTAGTCGGTGAAGCTTTCTTT . 12 TRBV6-1 . TRBJ1-1
CASSRQGTYEQYF TGTGCCAGCAGCCGACAGGGGACCTACGAGCAGTACTTC TRBD1 13 TRBV7-9 medium-sized TRBJ2-7
CASSQDTAGGVSGYTF TGCGCCAGCAGCCAAGACACGGCAGGGGGCGTAAGTGGCTACACCTTC TRBD1 16 TRBV4-3 . TRBJ1-2
CAINPGQPFTDTQYF TGTGCCATCAACCCGGGACAACCTTTCACAGATACGCAGTATTTT . 15 TRBV10-3 . TRBJ2-3
CASSLHRNNNEKLFF TGTGCCAGCAGTCTACACAGGAACAATAATGAAAAACTGTTTTTT . 15 TRBV6-1 . TRBJ1-4
CAISAKETQYF TGTGCCATCAGTGCTAAAGAGACCCAGTACTTC . 11 TRBV10-3 . TRBJ2-5
CASSQGQVPQETQYF TGTGCCAGCAGCCAAGGACAGGTGCCCCAAGAGACCCAGTACTTC . 15 TRBV14 . TRBJ2-5
CASSQGSTFF TGTGCCAGCAGTCAGGGTTCTACTTTCTTT . 10 TRBV6-1 . TRBJ1-1
CASRQGGPYLNEQFF TGTGCCAGCAGACAGGGGGGACCCTACCTCAATGAGCAGTTCTTC TRBD1 15 TRBV6-5 . TRBJ2-1
CASSETMEGYGYTF TGTGCCAGCAGTGAAACCATGGAGGGCTATGGCTACACCTTC . 14 TRBV2 . TRBJ1-2
CASSYAAGSSYEQYF TGTGCCAGCAGTTACGCGGCAGGGTCCTCCTACGAGCAGTACTTC . 15 TRBV6-6 . TRBJ2-7
CASSQRTGLRETQYF TGTGCCAGCAGCCAGAGGACAGGGCTAAGAGAGACCCAGTACTTC TRBD1 15 TRBV7-8 . TRBJ2-5
CASSSGLAGGMTDTQYF TGTGCCAGCAGCTCGGGACTAGCGGGGGGTATGACAGATACGCAGTATTTT TRBD2 17 TRBV5-4 . TRBJ2-3
CASSLAGVGHNEQFF TGCGCCAGCAGCTTAGCGGGGGTAGGCCACAATGAGCAGTTCTTC TRBD2 15 TRBV5-1 . TRBJ2-1
CASSFRGRDGYTF TGTGCCAGCAGCTTCAGGGGGAGGGATGGCTACACCTTC TRBD1 13 TRBV5-5 . TRBJ1-2
CASSPGLAGLLWDTQYF TGTGCCAGCAGCCCCGGACTAGCGGGGCTCCTCTGGGATACGCAGTATTTT TRBD2 17 TRBV7-9 once TRBJ2-3
CASPHPGQTNYGYTF TGTGCCAGCCCTCACCCGGGACAGACTAACTATGGCTACACCTTC TRBD1 15 TRBV19 . TRBJ1-2